The next 11 T cell receptor beta chains were all read from a single sample in a study of blood T cell repertoires in COVID-19. Sequenced by immunoSEQ multiplex PCR; TCRdb stores in-frame clones only, minus some. Of roughly 200,000 clones listed, about 82% are singletons. Sequenced sample: peripheral blood. These receptors all come from a man aged 65 to 79 with active or convalescent COVID-19.

The chain uses TRBV7-9 and TRBJ2-2; 7 bases align to TRBD1. The germline CDR1 and CDR2 sequences are SEHNR and FQNEAQ (reference sequence). CDR3 length: 15 amino acids. Germline trimming cut 5 bases from V and 2 bases from J; bases unmatched to any gene: 5. DNA of the CDR3: TGTGCCAGCAGCCTAGGGGGCAGAAACACCGGGGAGCTGTTTTTT. As protein: CASSLGGRNTGELFF.

This chain connects TRBV7-2 to TRBJ2-7, with 13 bases matching TRBD2. The CDR3 spans 16 residues. The germline V gene has CDR1 SGHTA and CDR2 FQGNSA. J lost 2 bases, V lost 5 bases, and 6 bases had no gene match. DNA of the CDR3: TGTGCCAGCAGCCCAGGACTAGCGGGGGCCGCCTACGAGCAGTACTTC. Protein: CASSPGLAGAAYEQYF.

This clone was counted a few times. The chain combines TRBV11-2 with TRBJ1-2, with a weak D call TRBD1 (5 bases). The CDR3 contains 15 residues. Germline CDR1 is SGHAT and CDR2 is FQNNGV. The V gene lost 4 bases and the J gene lost 6 bases, with 18 bases spanning the gap. CDR3 sequence: CASSSPRSPRDGYTF. DNA for the CDR3: TGTGCCAGCAGCTCCCCCCGTAGCCCCAGGGATGGCTACACCTTC.

This clone was picked up one time. The J gene is TRBJ1-2, the V gene TRBV5-1; TRBD1 might be the D (6 bases). The CDR3 has 14 residues. V was cut by 1 base and J by 6 bases, with 13 bases left in between. CDR1 is SGHRS, CDR2 YFSETQ, per germline. The CDR3 DNA reads as TGCGCCAGCAGCTTGAATGCAGGGGCCCATGGCTACACCTTC. Encoded protein: CASSLNAGAHGYTF. The entire variable domain, with the rest obtained from reference TRBV5-1 and TRBJ1-2, is as follows: KAGVTQTPRYLIKTRGQQVTLSCSPISGHRSVSWYQQTPGQGLQFLFEYFSETQRNKGNFPGRFSGRQFSNSRSEMNVSTLELGDSALYLCASSLNAGAHGYTFGSGTRLTVV.

This clone was recorded only once. The chain combines TRBV30 with TRBJ1-2; 9 bases map to TRBD1. Trimming removed 1 base from V and 7 bases from J; junction bases left unmatched: 13. Germline lookup yields CDR1 GTSNPN and CDR2 SVGIG (reference sequence). The CDR3 sequence is 16 residues long. The DNA of the CDR3 is TGTGCCTGGAGTGGGGGGACAGGGCGCTTTCCTTCTGGCTACACCTTC. Translating gives CAWSGGTGRFPSGYTF.

V is TRBV21-1 and J is TRBJ1-5; whether TRBD1, the table's D call, matches the DNA was not checked. TRBV21-1 is a recognized pseudogene. The CDR3 consists of 17 residues. The CDR3 region is CASSKWGQPERNHPQHF. CDR3 bases: TGTGCCAGCAGCAAATGGGGACAGCCCGAGAGAAATCATCCCCAGCATTTT.

V and J are TRBV6-6 and TRBJ1-1; D is ambiguous. The CDR3 has 15 amino acids. V gave up 4 bases and J gave up 5 bases, with 17 bases separating them. Germline CDR1 reads MNHNY; CDR2 reads SVGAGI (reference sequence). The CDR3 nucleotides are TGTGCCAGCAGTTCCCCTTTGAGGGTCAAAACTGAAGCTTTCTTT. This translates into CASSSPLRVKTEAFF.

This chain joins TRBV5-1 and TRBJ1-1; 9 bases align to TRBD1. The CDR3 totals 16 residues. Germline V gene data show CDR1 as SGHRS and CDR2 as YFSETQ. Losses at the gene ends were 4 bases for V and 3 bases for J; bases not matched to a gene: 10. The CDR3 DNA reads TGCGCCAGCAGCACAGAACAGGGGGCCGGATACACTGAAGCTTTCTTT. Translating it yields CASSTEQGAGYTEAFF. The complete variable domain, with remaining parts taken from reference TRBV5-1 and TRBJ1-1, reads KAGVTQTPRYLIKTRGQQVTLSCSPISGHRSVSWYQQTPGQGLQFLFEYFSETQRNKGNFPGRFSGRQFSNSRSEMNVSTLELGDSALYLCASSTEQGAGYTEAFFGQGTRLTVV.

J is TRBJ2-7 and V is TRBV13, with a possible D match to TRBD1 (6 bases). CDR1 PRHDT and CDR2 FYEKMQ come from the germline V gene (reference sequence). Trimming cost V 0 bases and J 4 bases, with 10 bases left between them. The length of the CDR3 is 14 residues. CDR3 residues: CASSLGQGVYEQYF. The CDR3 nucleotides read TGTGCCAGCAGCTTAGGACAGGGAGTTTACGAGCAGTACTTC.

A few counts support this clone. This chain connects TRBV7-2 to TRBJ1-1; D is uncertain. V gave up 5 bases and J gave up 4 bases, with 14 bases separating them. The CDR3 extends over 14 amino acids. CDR1 and CDR2 from the germline V gene are SGHTA and FQGNSA. The CDR3 bases are TGTGCCAGCAGCCCCCACTTCTCCGGCACTGAAGCTTTCTTT. Translating it yields CASSPHFSGTEAFF.

The chain links TRBV7-9 to TRBJ2-5; D unresolved. CDR3 length equals 16 residues. CDR1 and CDR2 (germline): SEHNR, FQNEAQ (reference sequence). Trimming left V 5 bases short and J 2 bases short, with 18 bases between. CDR3: CASSPRGDWQQETQYF. The CDR3 region has the DNA TGTGCCAGCAGCCCCCGTGGAGACTGGCAACAAGAGACCCAGTACTTC.